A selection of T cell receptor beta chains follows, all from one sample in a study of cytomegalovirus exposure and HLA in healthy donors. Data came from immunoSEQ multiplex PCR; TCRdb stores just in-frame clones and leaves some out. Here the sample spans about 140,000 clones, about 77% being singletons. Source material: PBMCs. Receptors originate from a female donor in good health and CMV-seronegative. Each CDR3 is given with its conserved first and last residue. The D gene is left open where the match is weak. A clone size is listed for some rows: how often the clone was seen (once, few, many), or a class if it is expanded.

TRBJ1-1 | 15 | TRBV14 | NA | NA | TGTGCCAGCAGCCAAGATACAATAACACACACTGAAGCTTTCTTT | CASSQDTITHTEAFF
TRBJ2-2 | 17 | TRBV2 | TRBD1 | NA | TGTGCCAGCACTGAGGTGGGGACAGGGATGGGCACCGGGGAGCTGTTTTTT | CASTEVGTGMGTGELFF
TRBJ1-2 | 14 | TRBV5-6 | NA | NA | TGTGCCAGCAGCTTTGTCCAGGGCTCCTATGGCTACACCTTC | CASSFVQGSYGYTF
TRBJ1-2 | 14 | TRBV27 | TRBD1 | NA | TGTGCCAGCAGTTCTTTCGACAGGGAATATGGCTACACCTTC | CASSSFDREYGYTF
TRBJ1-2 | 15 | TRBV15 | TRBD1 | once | TGTGCCACCAGCCCCTATGTGGGACAGAACTATGGCTACACCTTC | CATSPYVGQNYGYTF
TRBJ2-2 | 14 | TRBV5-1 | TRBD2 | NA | TGCGCCAGCAGCCTTGGACTAGGCTCCGGGGAGCTGTTTTTT | CASSLGLGSGELFF
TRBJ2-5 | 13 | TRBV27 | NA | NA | TGTGCCAGCAGTATATATCAATCAGAGACCCAGTACTTC | CASSIYQSETQYF
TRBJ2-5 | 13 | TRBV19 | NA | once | TGTGCCAGTAGTAACTACAGGGAAGAGACCCAGTACTTC | CASSNYREETQYF
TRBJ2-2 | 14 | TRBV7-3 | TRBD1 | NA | TGTGCCAGCGGAAAGGACAGGGGGCGTAGGGAGCTGTTTTTT | CASGKDRGRRELFF
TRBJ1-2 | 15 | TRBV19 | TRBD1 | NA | TGTGCCAGTAGTGCAAAACCCGGACAGGGTTATGGCTACACCTTC | CASSAKPGQGYGYTF
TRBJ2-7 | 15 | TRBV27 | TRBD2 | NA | TGTGCCAGCAGACCACGGACTAGCGGGAGGTACGAGCAGTACTTC | CASRPRTSGRYEQYF
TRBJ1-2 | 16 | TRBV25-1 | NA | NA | TGTGCCAGCAGTGCCAAACGGGGGGCTACTGGCTATGGCTACACCTTC | CASSAKRGATGYGYTF
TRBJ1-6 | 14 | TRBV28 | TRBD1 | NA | TGTGCCAGCAGCCCTGGACAGGGTCGTTCACCCCTCCACTTT | CASSPGQGRSPLHF
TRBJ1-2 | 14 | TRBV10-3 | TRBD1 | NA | TGTGCCATCAGTGAGTTCATGGACAGGGACCGCTACACCTTC | CAISEFMDRDRYTF
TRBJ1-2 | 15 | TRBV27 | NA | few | TGTGCCAGCAGTTTGTACCCAGGGGTTACCTATGGCTACACCTTC | CASSLYPGVTYGYTF
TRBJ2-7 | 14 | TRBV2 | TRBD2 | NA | TGTGCCAGCAGTGATAGGCGGGAGGACTACGAGCAGTACTTC | CASSDRREDYEQYF
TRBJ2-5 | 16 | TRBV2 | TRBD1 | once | TGTGCCAGCAGTGAAGGACTCCTTGGGACAGGGAAGACCCAGTACTTC | CASSEGLLGTGKTQYF
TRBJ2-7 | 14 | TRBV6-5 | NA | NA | TGTGCCAGCAGTTACAGGGGCCCCACCTACGAGCAGTACTTC | CASSYRGPTYEQYF
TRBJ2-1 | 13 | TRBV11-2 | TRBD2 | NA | TGTGCCAGCAGCTTAGGATTGACTAGCGATCGGCTCTTC | CASSLGLTSDRLF
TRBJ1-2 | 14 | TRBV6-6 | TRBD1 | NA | TGTGCCAGCAATAACAGGGGAGGCAACTATGGCTACACCTTC | CASNNRGGNYGYTF
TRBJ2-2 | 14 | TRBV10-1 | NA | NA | TGCGCCAGCAGTAGGGGGGGCGACACCGGGGAGCTGTTTTTT | CASSRGGDTGELFF
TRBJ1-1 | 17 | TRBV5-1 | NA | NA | TGCGCCAGCAGCTCGAACAAAGGAGGGGCAACGAACACTGAAGCTTTCTTT | CASSSNKGGATNTEAFF
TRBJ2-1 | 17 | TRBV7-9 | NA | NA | TGTGCCAGCAGCCCCCCACCCCCAGGGCCCGCTGACAATGAGCAGTTCTTC | CASSPPPPGPADNEQFF
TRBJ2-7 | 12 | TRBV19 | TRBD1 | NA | TGTGCCAGTGGACAGGGCTCCTACGAGCAGTACTTC | CASGQGSYEQYF
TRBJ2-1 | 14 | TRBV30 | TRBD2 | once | TGTGCCTGGAGTGCTGGACTAGCCGGTAATGAGCAGTTCTTC | CAWSAGLAGNEQFF
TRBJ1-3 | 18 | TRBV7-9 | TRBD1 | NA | TGTGCCAGCAGCCAACGCCGGGACCGGGACAGCTCTGGAAACACCATATATTTT | CASSQRRDRDSSGNTIYF
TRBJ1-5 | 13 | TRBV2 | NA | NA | TGTGCCAGCAGCGGCATTCCCGACAGAGTTCGGCATTTT | CASSGIPDRVRHF
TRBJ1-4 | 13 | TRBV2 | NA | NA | TGTGCCAGCAGCCGCGGGCCCCCGGAAAAACTGTTTTTT | CASSRGPPEKLFF
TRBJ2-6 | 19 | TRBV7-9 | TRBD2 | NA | TGTGCCAGCAGCCCATTGCCGGGGCGGGAGGTGAGGGGGGCCAACGTCCTGACTTTC | CASSPLPGREVRGANVLTF
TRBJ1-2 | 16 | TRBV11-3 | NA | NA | TGTGCCAGCAGCCCCCCAGGGCAGGGGTCGTACGATGGCTACACCTTC | CASSPPGQGSYDGYTF
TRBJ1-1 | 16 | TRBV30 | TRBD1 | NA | TGTGCCTGGAGGATTAGCAGGACAGGGCACGGCACTGAAGCTTTCTTT | CAWRISRTGHGTEAFF
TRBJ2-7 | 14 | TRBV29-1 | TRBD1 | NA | TGCAGCGTCGTATGGACAGGGTTAAGAGACGAGCAGTACTTC | CSVVWTGLRDEQYF
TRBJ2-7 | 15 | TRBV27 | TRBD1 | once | TGTGCCAGCAGTTGGACAGGGGATACTCCCTACGAGCAGTACTTC | CASSWTGDTPYEQYF
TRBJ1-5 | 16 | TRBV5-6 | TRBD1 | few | TGTGCCAGCAGCTTGCTCGGACAGGGGGCGCCCGGGCCCCAGCATTTT | CASSLLGQGAPGPQHF
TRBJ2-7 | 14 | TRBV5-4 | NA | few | TGTGCCAGCAGCTTCACAGGGAACCCCTACGGGCAGTACTTC | CASSFTGNPYGQYF
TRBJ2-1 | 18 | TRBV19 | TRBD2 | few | TGTGCCAGTAGCCAGACTAGCGGGAGGTCCAGCTCCTACAATGAGCAGTTCTTC | CASSQTSGRSSSYNEQFF
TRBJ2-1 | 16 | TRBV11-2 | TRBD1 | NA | TGTGCCAGCAGCTCACGGACAGGGAAGGCCTACAATGAGCAGTTCTTC | CASSSRTGKAYNEQFF
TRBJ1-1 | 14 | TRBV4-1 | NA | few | TGCGCCAGCAGCCAAGATCCTTCGGGGTATGAAGCTTTCTTT | CASSQDPSGYEAFF
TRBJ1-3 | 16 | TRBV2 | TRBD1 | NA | TGTGCCAGCACCCTCGACAGGGCCCACTCTGGAAACACCATATATTTT | CASTLDRAHSGNTIYF
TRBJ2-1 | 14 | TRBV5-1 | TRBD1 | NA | TGCGCCAGCAGCCCCGGGACAGGGGGCGGTGAGCAGTTCTTC | CASSPGTGGGEQFF
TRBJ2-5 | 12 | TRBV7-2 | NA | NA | TGTGCCAGCAGCTTAAATCGGGAGACCCAGTACTTC | CASSLNRETQYF
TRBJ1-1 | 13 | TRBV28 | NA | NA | TGTGCCAGCATCGCCCCGGGTACAGGTGAAGCTTTCTTT | CASIAPGTGEAFF
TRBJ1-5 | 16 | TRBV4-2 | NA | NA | TGTGCCAGCAGCCAAAACCAGGGGCAAAGCAATCAGCCCCAGCATTTT | CASSQNQGQSNQPQHF
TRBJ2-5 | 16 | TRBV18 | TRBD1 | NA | TGTGCCAGCTCACCTACAGGGGGCGCAGATGGAGAGACCCAGTACTTC | CASSPTGGADGETQYF
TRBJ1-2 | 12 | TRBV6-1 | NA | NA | TGTGCCAGCAGGCCTGACAGTTATGGCTACACCTTC | CASRPDSYGYTF
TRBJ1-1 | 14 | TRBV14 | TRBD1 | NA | TGTGCCAGCAGAGGGACACAGGGGCTAGATGAAGCTTTCTTT | CASRGTQGLDEAFF
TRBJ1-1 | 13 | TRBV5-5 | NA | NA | TGTGCCAGCAGCTTTAGCCTGAACACTGAAGCTTTCTTT | CASSFSLNTEAFF
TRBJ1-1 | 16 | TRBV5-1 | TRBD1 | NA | TGCGCCAGCAGCACCAAACCGGGACAGCGGAACACTGAAGCTTTCTTT | CASSTKPGQRNTEAFF
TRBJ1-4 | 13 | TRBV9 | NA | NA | TGTGCCAGCAGCGTATGGGAGGGAGAAAAACTGTTTTTT | CASSVWEGEKLFF
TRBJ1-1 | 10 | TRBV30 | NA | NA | TGTGCCTGTGGGAGGATTATAGCTTTCTTT | CACGRIIAFF
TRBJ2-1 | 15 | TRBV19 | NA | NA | TGTGCCAGTAGTATAGCGGCTAGATATATCGATGAGCAGTTCTTC | CASSIAARYIDEQFF
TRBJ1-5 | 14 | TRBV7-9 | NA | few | TGTGCCAGCAGCGAGGATGGTAGCAATCAGCCCCAGCATTTT | CASSEDGSNQPQHF
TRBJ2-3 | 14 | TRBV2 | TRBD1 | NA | TGTGCCAGCAGTGGGACAGGGAGCACAGATACGCAGTATTTT | CASSGTGSTDTQYF
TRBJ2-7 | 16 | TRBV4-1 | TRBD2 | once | TGCGCCAGCAGCACCCGACTAGCGGGAGGGACCTACGAGCAGTACTTC | CASSTRLAGGTYEQYF
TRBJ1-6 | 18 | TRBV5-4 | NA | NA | TGTGCCAGCAGCTTGAGCTCCGGGGGATTCTCCTATAATTCACCCCTCCACTTT | CASSLSSGGFSYNSPLHF
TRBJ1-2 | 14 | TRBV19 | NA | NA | TGTGCCAGTACCCTGGGCGGCAGGGTTTATGGCTACACCTTC | CASTLGGRVYGYTF
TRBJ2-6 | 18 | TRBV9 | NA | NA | TGTGCCAGCAGCTCCCGTAGAGGGGGGGCCTCTGGGGCCAACGTCCTGACTTTC | CASSSRRGGASGANVLTF
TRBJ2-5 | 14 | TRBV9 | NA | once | TGTGCCAGCAGCGTCGCGGGGTGGTCGGAGACCCAGTACTTC | CASSVAGWSETQYF
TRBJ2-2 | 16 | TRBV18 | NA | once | TGTGCCAGCTCAACCCGGACACGCACGAACACCGGGGAGCTGTTTTTT | CASSTRTRTNTGELFF